The 30 T cell receptor beta chains given below trace back to one sample, sequenced in a study of T-cell memory formation after mild COVID-19. TCRdb redid the calling of the 5' RACE reads with MiXCR, one entry per CDR3 protein. This table has 350,000 to 500,000 distinct CDR3 sequences, 20% appearing once. The sequenced material came from PBMCs or a T cell subset sorted from them (not recorded which). The source of these receptors is an adult woman who had mild COVID-19 (a few samples of this study predate the infection). Cell type and time point are not known.

V and J are TRBV29-1 and TRBJ2-7; D is tentatively TRBD1 or TRBD2 (5 bases each). Trimming pared 1 base from V and 7 bases from J, leaving 23 bases between. CDR3 length equals 16 residues. Germline V CDR1 and CDR2: SQVTM, ANQGSEA. CDR3 sequence (DNA): TGCAGCGTTGAAGGTCGGGACGGATCCAGCACTAGGGAGCAGTACTTC. Residues: CSVEGRDGSSTREQYF.

V is TRBV10-3 and J is TRBJ2-3, with 9 positions matching TRBD2. Trimming at V came to 5 bases and at J to 3 bases, leaving 3 bases not matched to a gene. CDR1 ENHRY and CDR2 SYGVKD come from the germline V gene. The CDR3 is 14 residues long. CDR3 sequence: CAISHSGGTDTQYF. The CDR3 bases are TGTGCCATCAGTCATAGCGGGGGAACAGATACGCAGTATTTT.

The rearrangement uses TRBV18 and TRBJ2-7, with D perhaps matching TRBD1 (5 bases). This CDR3 spans 14 amino acids. Trimming took 2 bases from V and 1 from J, leaving 9 bases between them. The germline CDR1 and CDR2 sequences are KGHSH and LQKENI. In DNA, the CDR3 is TGTGCCAGCTCACCAGGGGCGACATCCTACGAGCAGTACTTC. Amino acids: CASSPGATSYEQYF.

There are a few counts of this clonotype. The V call is TRBV4-1, the J call TRBJ2-2; 12 positions agree with TRBD1. The CDR3 has 17 residues. V shed 6 bases, J shed 4 bases, and the junction held 9 bases outside the gene matches. Per the germline V gene, CDR1 is MGHRA and CDR2 is YSYEKL. CDR3 protein: CASRPISGQGATGELFF. As DNA, the CDR3 is TGCGCCAGCAGACCAATCTCGGGACAGGGGGCCACCGGGGAGCTGTTTTTT.

Ten or more counts support this clonotype. This chain links TRBV7-8 with TRBJ2-3; D unclear. CDR1 and CDR2 (germline): SGHVS, FQNEAQ. V lost 5 bases to trimming and J lost 4 bases, with 7 bases between them. This CDR3 contains 12 residues. The CDR3 region has the DNA TGTGCCAGCAGCCTCCCCCCAGATACGCAGTATTTT. This translates into CASSLPPDTQYF.

This sequence joins TRBV7-6 and TRBJ2-1; 11 bases match TRBD2. Germline assignment: CDR1 SGHVS and CDR2 FNYEAQ. The CDR3 length is 16 residues. With 1 base clipped from V and 4 bases from J, the junction kept 3 bases outside the gene matches. In DNA form, the CDR3 reads TGTGCCAGCAGCTTAGTAGCGGGGGGGTTTTACAATGAGCAGTTCTTC. It specifies CASSLVAGGFYNEQFF.

This clonotype was recorded a few times. This CDR3 is CASSRQGSNQPQHF. The CDR3 bases are TGTGCCAGCAGTCGACAGGGTAGCAATCAGCCCCAGCATTTT. The chain couples TRBV6-6 to TRBJ1-5, with TRBD1 matching 7 bases. Unmatched junction bases numbered 1, after V lost 5 bases and J lost 0 bases. The CDR3 length is 14 residues. Germline V gene sequence: CDR1 MNHNY, CDR2 SVGAGI (reference sequence).

The chain links TRBV24-1 to TRBJ2-3; D is tentatively TRBD1 or TRBD2 (5 bases each). The germline CDR1 and CDR2 sequences are KGHDR and SFDVKD. The germline V and J ends were trimmed by 3 bases and 2 bases, with 14 bases remaining between them. The CDR3 runs 16 residues. For the CDR3, the DNA is TGTGCCACCAGTGATAAGGGACCACCGTCCACAGATACGCAGTATTTT. It translates to CATSDKGPPSTDTQYF.

The genes are TRBV30 and TRBJ1-2; D is perhaps TRBD1 (5 bases). The CDR3 runs 16 residues. Trimming took 2 bases from V and 1 from J, leaving 17 bases between them. Germline CDR1 GTSNPN, CDR2 SVGIG (reference sequence). CDR3 sequence reads: CAWSPPPGRYNYGYTF. The CDR3 nucleotides are TGTGCCTGGAGTCCCCCCCCGGGACGGTATAACTATGGCTACACCTTC.

The chain carries TRBV6-2 or TRBV6-3 and TRBJ1-5; D gene ambiguous. This CDR3 region has 15 residues. Germline CDR1 and CDR2: MNHEY and SVGEGT. Trimming took off 2 bases at V and 3 bases at J, with 11 bases between the two ends. The CDR3 is CASSYAGKDNQPQHF. The CDR3 nucleotides read TGTGCCAGCAGTTACGCCGGGAAAGACAATCAGCCCCAGCATTTT.

This chain links TRBV14 with TRBJ2-7; D gene unclear. The ends were cut back, 1 base at V and 6 bases at J, with 13 bases in the middle. Looked up from germline, CDR1 is SGHDN and CDR2 is FVKESK. The CDR3 is made up of 14 amino acids. The CDR3: CASSQVATVGEQYF. CDR3 nucleotides: TGTGCCAGCAGCCAAGTCGCGACCGTTGGCGAGCAGTACTTC. The full variable domain, rest sourced from reference TRBV14 and TRBJ2-7, is EAGVTQFPSHSVIEKGQTVTLRCDPISGHDNLYWYRRVMGKEIKFLLHFVKESKQDESGMPNNRFLAERTGGTYSTLKVQPAELEDSGVYFCASSQVATVGEQYFGPGTRLTVT.

The rearrangement links TRBV28 to TRBJ1-5, with D unclear. The V end was cut by 7 bases, the J end by 8 bases, with 6 bases between. The CDR3 is 10 residues long. Germline-derived CDR1 and CDR2 are MDHEN and SYDVKM. This chain's CDR3 is CASNDKPQHF. The CDR3 DNA reads TGTGCCAGCAACGATAAGCCCCAGCATTTT.

The gene calls are TRBV29-1 and TRBJ2-7; D not resolved. CDR3 length equals 13 residues. From germline, CDR1 is SQVTM and CDR2 ANQGSEA. Trimming pared 5 bases from V and 0 bases from J, leaving 11 bases between. The CDR3 DNA follows: TGCAGCGTTTGTGACGCGAGCTCCTACGAGCAGTACTTC. It yields the protein CSVCDASSYEQYF.

V and J are TRBV5-1 and TRBJ1-2, with a weak D call TRBD1 (5 bases). The CDR3 has 16 residues. V dropped 4 bases and J dropped 0 bases, with 16 bases sitting between them. Germline CDR1 is SGHRS and CDR2 is YFSETQ. The CDR3, as DNA: TGCGCCAGCAGCCCGGAGGGACGGGGGGCTAACTATGGCTACACCTTC. The encoded protein is CASSPEGRGANYGYTF.

V usage is TRBV7-9 and J usage is TRBJ1-2; 7 nucleotides agree with TRBD1. Trimming took 5 bases from V and 6 from J; bases not matched to a gene: 21. CDR3 length: 18 residues. Per germline, CDR1 SEHNR and CDR2 FQNEAQ (reference sequence). CDR3 protein: CASSLSRGIRGGVHGYTF. The CDR3, as DNA: TGTGCCAGCAGCCTCTCCAGGGGGATTCGTGGTGGGGTTCATGGCTACACCTTC. The full variable domain, with the rest looked up from reference TRBV7-9 and TRBJ1-2, is DTGVSQNPRHKITKRGQNVTFRCDPISEHNRLYWYRQTLGQGPEFLTYFQNEAQLEKSRLLSDRFSAERPKGSFSTLEIQRTEQGDSAMYLCASSLSRGIRGGVHGYTFGSGTRLTVV.

The chain uses TRBV7-2 and TRBJ2-5; no definite D call. The CDR3 runs to 14 residues. Germline lookup yields CDR1 SGHTA and CDR2 FQGNSA. Trimming shortened V by 5 bases and J by 1 base, and 11 bases separated the two germline ends. CDR3 coding DNA: TGTGCCAGCAGCCAACGGGCAGCCCAAGAGACCCAGTACTTC. Its translation: CASSQRAAQETQYF.

This clonotype was seen a handful of times. V usage is TRBV7-9 and J usage is TRBJ1-1, with D unclear. Germline V CDR1 and CDR2: SEHNR, FQNEAQ (reference sequence). V was pared by 3 bases and J by 8 bases, with 13 bases between. The CDR3 is made up of 13 amino acids. CDR3 coding DNA: TGTGCCAGCAGCTTTGAGGTCCGAGGGGAAGCTTTCTTT. Its protein product is CASSFEVRGEAFF.

The chain carries TRBV10-3 and TRBJ2-3, with TRBD2 identical over 9 bases. CDR3 length: 15 residues. The V and J ends lost 5 bases and 0 bases, in that order; junction bases with no gene match: 3. CDR1 is ENHRY, CDR2 SYGVKD, per germline. The CDR3 DNA reads TGTGCCATCAGTTCGGCGGGAGGGAGCACAGATACGCAGTATTTT. Protein product: CAISSAGGSTDTQYF.

The gene calls are TRBV20-1 and TRBJ2-6, with a possible D match to TRBD1 (5 bases). The CDR3 has 14 amino acids. Germline CDR1 and CDR2: DFQATT and SNEGSKA (reference sequence). Trimming shortened V by 6 bases and J by 0 bases, and 9 bases separated the two germline ends. CDR3: CSAKTVSGANVLTF. CDR3 sequence (DNA): TGCAGTGCCAAGACAGTCTCTGGGGCCAACGTCCTGACTTTC.

This clonotype was recorded many times. The chain is built from TRBV20-1 and TRBJ2-7; 9 nucleotides agree with TRBD2. V was pared by 6 bases and J by 4 bases, with 13 bases of the junction left unmatched. The CDR3 is made up of 15 amino acids. The germline CDR1 and CDR2 sequences are DFQATT and SNEGSKA (reference sequence). CDR3 nucleotides: TGCAGTGCCCAAAAGGGGAGAGCGGGAGGTTACGAGCAGTACTTC. Protein product: CSAQKGRAGGYEQYF.

The rearrangement joins TRBV12-3 or TRBV12-4 to TRBJ1-1, with 7 nucleotides matching TRBD1. This CDR3 is built from 16 residues. Trimming cost V 6 bases and J 2 bases; bases outside gene matches: 12. This chain's CDR3 is CASRLNDRAGNTEAFF. The CDR3 region has the DNA TGTGCCAGCAGATTAAATGACAGGGCCGGTAACACTGAAGCTTTCTTT.

The CDR3 sequence is CAGGGTSARSAGELFF. CDR3 in DNA: TGTGCCGGGGGGGGGACTAGCGCGAGATCTGCCGGGGAGCTGTTTTTT. The chain carries TRBV6-1 and TRBJ2-2, with TRBD2 matching over 10 bases. CDR1 is MNHNS and CDR2 is SASEGT in the germline V gene. The CDR3 loop spans 16 amino acids. The J segment lost 6 bases and the V segment lost 11 bases, leaving 15 bases of the junction unmatched.

This clonotype was observed a handful of times. The chain joins TRBV7-8 to TRBJ2-1, with D possibly being TRBD1 or TRBD2 (5 bases each). CDR1 is SGHVS, CDR2 FQNEAQ, per germline. With 4 bases removed from V and 8 bases from J, the gap between germline ends came to 24 bases. CDR3 length: 17 residues. CDR3 region: CASSSLLGTLRVYEQFF. CDR3 nucleotides: TGTGCCAGCAGCTCACTACTGGGGACGCTGAGGGTGTATGAGCAGTTCTTC.

This clonotype occurred a few times. The rearrangement links TRBV5-1 to TRBJ1-2, with 10 nucleotides matching TRBD1. CDR1 is SGHRS and CDR2 is YFSETQ in the germline V gene. CDR3 length: 16 residues. The ends lost 3 bases at V and 3 bases at J; junction bases unmatched: 8. DNA of the CDR3: TGCGCCAGCAGCTATTTCCTGACAGGGGGCCACTATGGCTACACCTTC. Translation: CASSYFLTGGHYGYTF. Combining the CDR3 with reference TRBV5-1 and TRBJ1-2 gives the whole variable domain KAGVTQTPRYLIKTRGQQVTLSCSPISGHRSVSWYQQTPGQGLQFLFEYFSETQRNKGNFPGRFSGRQFSNSRSEMNVSTLELGDSALYLCASSYFLTGGHYGYTFGSGTRLTVV.

The chain has TRBV24-1 and TRBJ2-5, with D perhaps TRBD1 (6 bases). Looked up from germline, CDR1 is KGHDR and CDR2 is SFDVKD. V lost 1 base, J lost 1 base, and 9 bases lay in between. The CDR3 has 15 amino acids. The CDR3 sequence: CATSDFRGSQETQYF. CDR3 nucleotides: TGTGCCACCAGTGATTTCAGGGGCTCCCAAGAGACCCAGTACTTC.

The J gene is TRBJ2-7, the V gene TRBV18; a weak D match, TRBD1 (6 bases). Germline V gene sequence: CDR1 KGHSH, CDR2 LQKENI. Between the trimmed V and J ends, which lost 4 bases and 5 bases, there was a span of 9 bases. The CDR3 is 12 residues long. The CDR3: CASSLRGHEQYF. The CDR3 DNA sequence: TGTGCCAGCTCACTCAGGGGCCACGAGCAGTACTTC.

This clonotype was detected only a few times. This sequence joins TRBV18 and TRBJ2-3; no firm D call. The CDR3 loop spans 12 amino acids. Germline loops: CDR1 KGHSH, CDR2 LQKENI. Trimming took 4 bases from V and 4 from J, leaving 6 bases between them. The CDR3 here is CASSLSPDTQYF. In nucleotides, the CDR3 is TGTGCCAGCTCACTATCCCCAGATACGCAGTATTTT.

The chain links TRBV28 to TRBJ2-3; TRBD2 matches 8 bases. Germline assignment: CDR1 MDHEN and CDR2 SYDVKM. Germline trimming cut 3 bases from V and 5 bases from J; bases unmatched to any gene: 16. This CDR3 is 18 amino acids long. The CDR3 bases are TGTGCCAGCAGTTTCTTTCCTAAGCGGGAGACCGGTCAAGATACGCAGTATTTT. Translating it yields CASSFFPKRETGQDTQYF.

The V and J genes are TRBV10-3 and TRBJ2-3; tentative D call: TRBD2 (6 bases). This CDR3 has 14 residues. The germline gives CDR1 ENHRY, CDR2 SYGVKD. Trimming left V 0 bases short and J 6 bases short, with 10 bases between. The CDR3 bases are TGTGCCATCAGTGAGTCGGGGACTTTGGATACGCAGTATTTT. Its protein product is CAISESGTLDTQYF.

Notes on this clonotype: Possible read error: a much larger clone is one base away. In DNA form, the CDR3 reads TGTGCCAGCAGCTTAGGCCGACAGCAAGAGACCCAGTACTTC. Translating gives CASSLGRQQETQYF. This sequence joins TRBV11-2 and TRBJ2-5; weak D call: TRBD1 (5 bases). V was cut by 1 base and J by 2 bases, with 8 bases left in between. Per the germline V gene, CDR1 is SGHAT and CDR2 is FQNNGV. The CDR3 totals 14 residues.